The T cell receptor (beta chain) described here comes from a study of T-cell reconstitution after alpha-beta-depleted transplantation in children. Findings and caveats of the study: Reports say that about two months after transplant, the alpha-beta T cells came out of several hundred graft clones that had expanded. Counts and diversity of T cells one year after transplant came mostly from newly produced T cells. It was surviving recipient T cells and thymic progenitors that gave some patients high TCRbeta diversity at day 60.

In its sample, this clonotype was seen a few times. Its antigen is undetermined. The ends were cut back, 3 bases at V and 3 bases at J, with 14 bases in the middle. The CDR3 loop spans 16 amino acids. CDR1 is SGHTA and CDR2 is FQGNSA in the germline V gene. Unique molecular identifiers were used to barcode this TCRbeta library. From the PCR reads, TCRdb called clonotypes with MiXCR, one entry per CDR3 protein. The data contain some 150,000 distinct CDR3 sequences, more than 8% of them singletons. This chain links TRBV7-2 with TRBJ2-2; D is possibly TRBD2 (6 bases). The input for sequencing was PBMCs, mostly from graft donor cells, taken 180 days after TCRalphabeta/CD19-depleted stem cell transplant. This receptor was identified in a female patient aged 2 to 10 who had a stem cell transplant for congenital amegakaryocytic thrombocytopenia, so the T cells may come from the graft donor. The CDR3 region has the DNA TGTGCCAGCAGCTTCCTTCGGGAGTTGTACACCGGGGAGCTGTTTTTT. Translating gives CASSFLRELYTGELFF. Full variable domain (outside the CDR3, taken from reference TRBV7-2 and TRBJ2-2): GAGVSQSPSNKVTEKGKDVELRCDPISGHTALYWYRQSLGQGLEFLIYFQGNSAPDKSGLPSDRFSAERTGGSVSTLTIQRTQQEDSAVYLCASSFLRELYTGELFFGEGSRLTVL.